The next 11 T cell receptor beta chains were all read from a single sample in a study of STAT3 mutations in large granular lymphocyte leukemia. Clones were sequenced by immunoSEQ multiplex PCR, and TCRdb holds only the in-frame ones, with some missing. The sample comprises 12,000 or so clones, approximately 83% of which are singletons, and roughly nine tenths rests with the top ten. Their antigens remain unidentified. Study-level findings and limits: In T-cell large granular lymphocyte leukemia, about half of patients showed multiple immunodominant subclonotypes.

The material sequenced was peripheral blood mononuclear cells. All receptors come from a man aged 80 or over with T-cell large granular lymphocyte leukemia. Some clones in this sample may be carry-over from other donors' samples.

The CDR3 protein is CASSLSNVDGYTF. CDR3 DNA: TGTGCCAGCAGTTTATCCAATGTCGATGGCTACACCTTC. The chain recombines TRBV28 with TRBJ1-2; D is unresolved. The V end was cut by 1 base, the J end by 6 bases, with 9 bases between. The germline V gene has CDR1 MDHEN and CDR2 SYDVKM. This CDR3 has 13 amino acids.

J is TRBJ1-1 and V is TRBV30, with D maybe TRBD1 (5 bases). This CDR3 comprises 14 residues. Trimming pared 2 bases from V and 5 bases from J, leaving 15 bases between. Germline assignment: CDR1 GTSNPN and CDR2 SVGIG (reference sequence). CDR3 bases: TGTGCCTGGAGTATCCGCCCGAGGGGTACTGAAGCTTTCTTT. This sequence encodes CAWSIRPRGTEAFF.

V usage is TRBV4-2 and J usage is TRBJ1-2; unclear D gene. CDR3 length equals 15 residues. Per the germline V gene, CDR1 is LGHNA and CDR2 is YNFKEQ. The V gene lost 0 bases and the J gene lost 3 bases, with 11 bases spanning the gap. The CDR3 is CASSQEGARDYGYTF. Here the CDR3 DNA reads TGTGCCAGCAGCCAAGAAGGTGCGAGGGACTATGGCTACACCTTC.

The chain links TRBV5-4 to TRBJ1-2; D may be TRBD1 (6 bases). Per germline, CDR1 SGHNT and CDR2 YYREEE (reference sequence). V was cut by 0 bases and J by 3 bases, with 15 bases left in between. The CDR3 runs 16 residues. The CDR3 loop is CASSLAGAGSDYGYTF. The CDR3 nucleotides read TGTGCCAGCAGCTTGGCGGGGGCAGGGTCCGACTATGGCTACACCTTC. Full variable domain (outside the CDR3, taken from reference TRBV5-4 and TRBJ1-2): ETGVTQSPTHLIKTRGQQVTLRCSSQSGHNTVSWYQQALGQGPQFIFQYYREEENGRGNFPPRFSGLQFPNYSSELNVNALELDDSALYLCASSLAGAGSDYGYTFGSGTRLTVV.

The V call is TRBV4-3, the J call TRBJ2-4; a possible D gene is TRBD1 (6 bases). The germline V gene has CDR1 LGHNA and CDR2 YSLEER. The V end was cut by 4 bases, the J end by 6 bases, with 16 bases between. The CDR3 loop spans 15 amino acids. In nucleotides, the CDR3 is TGCGCCAGCAGCCCCGAGGGGGATGGCAGAAACATTCAGTACTTC. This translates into CASSPEGDGRNIQYF.

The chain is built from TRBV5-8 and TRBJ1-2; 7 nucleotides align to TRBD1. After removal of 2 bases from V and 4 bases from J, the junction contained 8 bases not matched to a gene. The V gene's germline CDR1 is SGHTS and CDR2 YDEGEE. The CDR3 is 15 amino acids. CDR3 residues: CASSFGTASPYGYTF. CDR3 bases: TGTGCCAGCAGCTTTGGGACAGCCAGCCCCTATGGCTACACCTTC.

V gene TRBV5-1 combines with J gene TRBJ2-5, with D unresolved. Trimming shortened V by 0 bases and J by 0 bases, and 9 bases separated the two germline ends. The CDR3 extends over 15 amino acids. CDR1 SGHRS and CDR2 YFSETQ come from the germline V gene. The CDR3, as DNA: TGCGCCAGCAGCTTGGGAACTTCGTACCAAGAGACCCAGTACTTC. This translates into CASSLGTSYQETQYF.

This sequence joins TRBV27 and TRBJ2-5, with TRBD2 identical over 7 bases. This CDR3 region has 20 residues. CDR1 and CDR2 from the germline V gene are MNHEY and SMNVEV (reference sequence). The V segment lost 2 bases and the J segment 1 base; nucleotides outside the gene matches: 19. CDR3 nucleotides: TGTGCCAGCAGTTTACGATTCGCGGGACTATCGCAACAGCGCCAAGAGACCCAGTACTTC. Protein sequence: CASSLRFAGLSQQRQETQYF.

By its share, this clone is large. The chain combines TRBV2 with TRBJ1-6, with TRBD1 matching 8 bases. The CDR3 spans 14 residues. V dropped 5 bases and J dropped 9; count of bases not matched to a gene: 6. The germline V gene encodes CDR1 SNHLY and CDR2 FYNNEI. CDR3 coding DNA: TGTGCCAGCAGTACCGGGACAGGATCTTCACCCCTCCACTTT. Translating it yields CASSTGTGSSPLHF.

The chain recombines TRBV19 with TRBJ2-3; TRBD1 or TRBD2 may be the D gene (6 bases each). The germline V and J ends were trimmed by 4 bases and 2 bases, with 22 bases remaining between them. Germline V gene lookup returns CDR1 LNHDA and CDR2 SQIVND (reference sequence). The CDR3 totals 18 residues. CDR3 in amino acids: CASSTGKGSGAYTDTQYF. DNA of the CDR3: TGTGCCAGTAGTACTGGGAAAGGCTCGGGGGCCTACACAGATACGCAGTATTTT.

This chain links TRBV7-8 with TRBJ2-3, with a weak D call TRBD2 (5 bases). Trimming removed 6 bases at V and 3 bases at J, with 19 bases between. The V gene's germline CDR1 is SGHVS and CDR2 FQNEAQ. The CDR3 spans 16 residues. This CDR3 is CASRPTTRGATDTQYF. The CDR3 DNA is TGTGCCAGCAGACCAACGACACGGGGTGCGACAGATACGCAGTATTTT.